Detailed here is one T cell receptor (beta chain). This sample is drawn from a study of Ad26.COV2.S vaccination and SARS-CoV-2 variants. Study as a whole: Doses of Ad26.COV2.S were injected into muscle once or twice, 56 days apart.

Stated treatment: about 20 received Ad26.COV2.S at low or high dose, single or two shots; 5 received placebo; per-sample allocation not given. At day 63 after the first vaccine or placebo injection, samples were drawn. An adult of 18-55 years in Boston served as donor. Wuhan-strain spike was delivered by a replication-incompetent Ad26 vector. The CDR3 sequence is 15 residues long. Germline lookup yields CDR1 LGHNA and CDR2 YSLEER. V lost 0 bases and J lost 4, with 13 bases in between. Produced via immunoSEQ multiplex PCR; TCRdb's table is partial and in-frame only. The table lists more than 300,000 clones, about 87% of them singletons.

The sample was peripheral blood, taken in a trial of Ad26.COV2.S vaccine versus placebo. The chain carries TRBV4-3 and TRBJ2-7; D not resolved. The clonotype originates from a person between 18 and 60 years old who received the Ad26.COV2.S COVID-19 vaccine or a placebo. In DNA form, the CDR3 reads TGCGCCAGCAGCCAAGAAATTGACCGAGCTTACGAGCAGTACTTC. Its protein is CASSQEIDRAYEQYF.